The clone carrying this TCR beta chain was picked up a small number of times. In germline, CDR1 is SEHNR, CDR2 FQNEAQ (reference sequence). V lost 5 bases and J 4 bases, leaving 20 bases between the germline ends. The CDR3 extends over 16 amino acids. This record belongs to a study of early T cells in non-severe SARS-CoV-2 infection. TCRdb analysed the 5' RACE reads with MiXCR anew, one entry per CDR3 protein. The table includes tens of thousands of distinct CDR3 sequences, 9.5% to 15% detected once. This clonotype originated in an adult who was a healthcare worker with PCR-confirmed SARS-CoV-2 infection or an uninfected control (not recorded which). The J gene is TRBJ1-2, the V gene TRBV7-9, with D hard to call. Sequenced: whole blood. CDR3 coding DNA: TGTGCCAGCAGCCCAACCGCGGGCACACTAGTCTATGGCTACACCTTC. This gives the protein CASSPTAGTLVYGYTF.